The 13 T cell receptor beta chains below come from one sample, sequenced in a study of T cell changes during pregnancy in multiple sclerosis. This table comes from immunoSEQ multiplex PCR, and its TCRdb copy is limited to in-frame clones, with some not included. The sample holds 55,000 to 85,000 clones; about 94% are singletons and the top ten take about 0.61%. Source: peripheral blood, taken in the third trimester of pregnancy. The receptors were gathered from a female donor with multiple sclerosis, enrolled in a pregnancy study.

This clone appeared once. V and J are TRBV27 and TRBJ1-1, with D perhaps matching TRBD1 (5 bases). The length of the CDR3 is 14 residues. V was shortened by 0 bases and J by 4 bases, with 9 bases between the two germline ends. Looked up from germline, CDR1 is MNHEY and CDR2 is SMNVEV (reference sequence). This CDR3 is CASSLSLGGTEAFF. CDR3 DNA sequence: TGTGCCAGCAGTTTATCGTTGGGGGGCACTGAAGCTTTCTTT.

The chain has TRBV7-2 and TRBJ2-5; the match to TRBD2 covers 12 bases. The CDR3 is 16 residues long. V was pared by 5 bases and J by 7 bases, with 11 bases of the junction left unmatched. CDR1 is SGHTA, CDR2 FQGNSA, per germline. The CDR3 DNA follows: TGTGCCAGCAGCCAACCCGGGACTAGCGGGCGCCGGACCCAGTACTTC. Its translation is CASSQPGTSGRRTQYF.

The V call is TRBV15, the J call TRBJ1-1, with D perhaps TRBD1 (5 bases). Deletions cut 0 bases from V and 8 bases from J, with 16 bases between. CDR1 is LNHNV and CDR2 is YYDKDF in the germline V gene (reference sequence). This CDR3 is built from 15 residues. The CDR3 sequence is CATSRDRDWGGEAFF. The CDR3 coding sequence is TGTGCCACCAGCAGAGACCGAGATTGGGGGGGGGAAGCTTTCTTT.

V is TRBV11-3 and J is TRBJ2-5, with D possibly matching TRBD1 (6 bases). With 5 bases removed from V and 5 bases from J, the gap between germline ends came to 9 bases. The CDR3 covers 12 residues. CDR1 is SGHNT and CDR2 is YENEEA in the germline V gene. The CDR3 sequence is CASSGGVETQYF. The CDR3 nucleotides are TGTGCCAGCAGCGGGGGCGTTGAGACCCAGTACTTC.

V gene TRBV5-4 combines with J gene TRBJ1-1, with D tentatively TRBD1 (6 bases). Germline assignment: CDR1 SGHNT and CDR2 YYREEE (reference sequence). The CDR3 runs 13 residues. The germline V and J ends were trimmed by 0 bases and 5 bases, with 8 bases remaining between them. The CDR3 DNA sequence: TGTGCCAGCAGCTTGGACAGGGATACTGAAGCTTTCTTT. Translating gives CASSLDRDTEAFF.

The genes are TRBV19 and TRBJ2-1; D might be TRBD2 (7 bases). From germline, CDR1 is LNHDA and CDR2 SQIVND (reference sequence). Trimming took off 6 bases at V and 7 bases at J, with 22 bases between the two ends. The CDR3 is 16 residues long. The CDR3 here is CASRPLRRGGRNEQFF. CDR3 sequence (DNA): TGTGCCAGTAGGCCCCTGAGGAGGGGGGGCCGGAATGAGCAGTTCTTC.

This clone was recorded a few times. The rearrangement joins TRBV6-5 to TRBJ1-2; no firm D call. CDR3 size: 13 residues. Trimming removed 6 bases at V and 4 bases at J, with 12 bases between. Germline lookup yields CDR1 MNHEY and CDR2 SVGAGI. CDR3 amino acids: CASRERNLYGYTF. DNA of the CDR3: TGTGCCAGCAGGGAGAGAAATCTCTATGGCTACACCTTC.

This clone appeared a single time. The CDR3 region has the DNA TGCGCCAGCAGCCAGGAGACTAGCGCGGAGACCCAGTACTTC. It codes for CASSQETSAETQYF. The rearrangement joins TRBV4-3 to TRBJ2-5, with TRBD2 matching over 8 bases. J lost 5 bases, V lost 3 bases, and 5 bases had no gene match. CDR3 length equals 14 residues. From germline, CDR1 is LGHNA and CDR2 YSLEER.

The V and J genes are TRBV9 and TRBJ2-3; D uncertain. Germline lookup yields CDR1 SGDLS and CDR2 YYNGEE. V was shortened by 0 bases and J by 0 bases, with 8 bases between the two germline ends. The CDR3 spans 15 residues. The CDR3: CASSVEVYSTDTQYF. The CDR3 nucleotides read TGTGCCAGCAGCGTAGAAGTCTACAGCACAGATACGCAGTATTTT.

CDR3 protein: CASSYGSSGGETQYF. The CDR3 DNA reads as TGTGCCAGCAGTTACGGGTCTAGCGGGGGAGAGACCCAGTACTTC. This chain links TRBV6-5 with TRBJ2-5, with 10 bases matching TRBD2. Germline CDR1 MNHEY, CDR2 SVGAGI. The CDR3 length is 15 residues. V lost 2 bases and J lost 4; bases outside the gene matches: 4.

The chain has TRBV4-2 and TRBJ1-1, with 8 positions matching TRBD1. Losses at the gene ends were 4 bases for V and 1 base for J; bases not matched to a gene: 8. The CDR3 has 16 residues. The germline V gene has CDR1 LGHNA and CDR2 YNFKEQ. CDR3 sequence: CASSRRLQGGNTEAFF. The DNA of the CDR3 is TGTGCCAGCAGCCGCCGACTACAGGGGGGGAACACTGAAGCTTTCTTT.

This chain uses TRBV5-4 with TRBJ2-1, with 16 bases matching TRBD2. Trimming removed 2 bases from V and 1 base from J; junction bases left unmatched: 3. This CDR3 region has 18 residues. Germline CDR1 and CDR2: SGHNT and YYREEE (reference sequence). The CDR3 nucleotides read TGTGCCAGCAGCTTCGGGACTAGCGGGGGGGTGTCCTACAATGAGCAGTTCTTC. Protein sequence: CASSFGTSGGVSYNEQFF.

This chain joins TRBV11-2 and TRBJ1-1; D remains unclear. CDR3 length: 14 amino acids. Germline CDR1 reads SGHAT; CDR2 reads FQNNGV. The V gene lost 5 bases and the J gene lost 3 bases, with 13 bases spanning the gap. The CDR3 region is CASSLRTEYTEAFF. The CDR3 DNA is TGTGCCAGCAGCCTGCGGACTGAGTACACTGAAGCTTTCTTT.